A single sample is the source of the 21 T cell receptor beta chains below, sequenced in a study of patients and donors after allogeneic stem cell transplantation. TCRdb analysed the RT-PCR reads with MiXCR anew, one entry per CDR3 protein. The table includes 400,000 to 450,000 distinct CDR3 sequences, under 20% detected once. Sequenced: blood, either unsorted or a sorted T cell fraction (not recorded which). These receptors all come from a human donor who was either an allogeneic HSCT recipient or a stem cell or donor lymphocyte infusion donor (not recorded which). It is not recorded whose cells these are; they may come from a transplant donor.

The chain employs TRBV5-1 and TRBJ2-2; D is ambiguous. Trimming pared 0 bases from V and 0 bases from J, leaving 6 bases between. The germline CDR1 and CDR2 sequences are SGHRS and YFSETQ. The CDR3 has 15 amino acids. The CDR3 is CASSLAHANTGELFF. In nucleotides, the CDR3 is TGCGCCAGCAGCTTGGCGCACGCGAACACCGGGGAGCTGTTTTTT.

This clonotype was seen more than once but under ten times. V gene TRBV27 combines with J gene TRBJ1-6; D is unresolved. CDR3 size: 14 residues. The V end lost 6 bases, the J end lost 3 bases, and 9 bases lay between the germline ends. Germline V gives CDR1 MNHEY, CDR2 SMNVEV (reference sequence). The CDR3 DNA is TGTGCCAGCAGCCGAAAGAGCTATAATTCACCCCTCCACTTT. It translates to CASSRKSYNSPLHF.

The chain has TRBV5-6 and TRBJ2-3; no firm D call. This CDR3 contains 16 residues. CDR1 is SGHDT, CDR2 YYEEEE, per germline. The germline V and J ends were trimmed by 1 base and 2 bases, with 14 bases remaining between them. CDR3 sequence: CASSLPGYPVTDTQYF. The CDR3 nucleotides read TGTGCCAGCAGCTTGCCCGGCTACCCAGTCACAGATACGCAGTATTTT.

This clonotype was seen repeatedly, ten times or more. V gene TRBV27 combines with J gene TRBJ1-2, with no clear D. The germline V and J ends were trimmed by 5 bases and 2 bases, with 9 bases remaining between them. Germline CDR1 MNHEY, CDR2 SMNVEV (reference sequence). The CDR3 has 13 residues. In DNA form, the CDR3 reads TGTGCCAGCAGTCTTGGGGTGAACTATGGCTACACCTTC. Amino acids: CASSLGVNYGYTF.

The chain links TRBV7-3 to TRBJ2-2; the D gene could be TRBD1 or TRBD2 (5 bases each). Trimming took 5 bases from V and 3 from J, leaving 16 bases between them. The CDR3 sequence is 16 residues long. Germline V gene data show CDR1 as SGHTA and CDR2 as FQGTGA. CDR3 region: CASSKSGTLYTGELFF. In DNA, the CDR3 is TGTGCCAGCAGCAAATCCGGGACCCTTTACACCGGGGAGCTGTTTTTT.

This clonotype was picked up a small number of times. The rearrangement joins TRBV2 to TRBJ2-3; possible D gene TRBD2, 5 bases. V was pared by 6 bases and J by 6 bases, with 13 bases between. This CDR3 is 13 amino acids long. Germline assignment: CDR1 SNHLY and CDR2 FYNNEI. CDR3 protein: CASRPREQDTQYF. CDR3 DNA: TGTGCCAGCAGACCCCGGGAACAGGATACGCAGTATTTT.

This clonotype was found a few times. The DNA of the CDR3 is TGTGCCAGCAGACCAGGGAGGACAGATACGCAGTATTTT. Its protein product is CASRPGRTDTQYF. The gene calls are TRBV12-3 or TRBV12-4 and TRBJ2-3; D is perhaps TRBD2 (6 bases). This CDR3 contains 13 residues. Trimming pared 6 bases from V and 3 bases from J, leaving 10 bases between.

The chain has TRBV2 and TRBJ1-2; TRBD1 aligns across 10 bases. The CDR3 totals 16 residues. V dropped 3 bases and J dropped 5; count of bases not matched to a gene: 9. The V gene's germline CDR1 is SNHLY and CDR2 FYNNEI. The CDR3 loop reads CASSDEGDRGEYGYTF. The CDR3 nucleotides are TGTGCCAGCAGTGACGAGGGGGACAGGGGAGAGTATGGCTACACCTTC.

V gene TRBV18 combines with J gene TRBJ1-4; no reliable D call. From germline, CDR1 is KGHSH and CDR2 LQKENI. CDR3 length: 14 amino acids. With 2 bases removed from V and 7 bases from J, the gap between germline ends came to 11 bases. The CDR3 loop reads CASSPRGRSEKLFF. The DNA of the CDR3 is TGTGCCAGCTCACCAAGAGGGAGAAGTGAAAAACTGTTTTTT.

This sequence joins TRBV9 and TRBJ2-3; possibly TRBD2 for D (5 bases). V lost 0 bases, J lost 7 bases, and 9 bases lay in between. CDR1 is SGDLS and CDR2 is YYNGEE in the germline V gene. The CDR3 runs 13 residues. The CDR3 region is CASSVVTGYTQYF. DNA of the CDR3: TGTGCCAGCAGCGTAGTGACGGGGTATACGCAGTATTTT.

This clonotype was counted only a few times. The rearrangement uses TRBV20-1 and TRBJ2-7; D is unresolved. The CDR3 extends over 15 amino acids. V was cut by 0 bases and J by 0 bases, with 12 bases left in between. Germline V CDR1 and CDR2: DFQATT, SNEGSKA (reference sequence). The CDR3 is CSARDSQESSYEQYF. CDR3 DNA sequence: TGCAGTGCTAGAGATTCGCAGGAGAGCTCCTACGAGCAGTACTTC.

CDR3 residues: CASSYSGRAGEQFF. The CDR3 DNA follows: TGTGCCAGCAGCTACAGCGGGAGGGCCGGTGAGCAGTTCTTC. The genes are TRBV7-9 and TRBJ2-1; 10 bases match TRBD2. The CDR3 runs 14 residues. V lost 4 bases and J lost 9; bases outside the gene matches: 6. CDR1 is SEHNR, CDR2 FQNEAQ, per germline (reference sequence).

The V gene is TRBV18, the J gene TRBJ1-6; weak D call: TRBD1 (5 bases). V lost 4 bases, J lost 8 bases, and 15 bases lay in between. The germline V gene encodes CDR1 KGHSH and CDR2 LQKENI. This CDR3 has 15 residues. CDR3: CASSLLAGWDSPLHF. In nucleotides, the CDR3 is TGTGCCAGCTCACTGCTTGCAGGGTGGGATTCACCCCTCCACTTT. Based on the CDR3 plus reference TRBV18 and TRBJ1-6, the full variable domain is NAGVMQNPRHLVRRRGQEARLRCSPMKGHSHVYWYRQLPEEGLKFMVYLQKENIIDESGMPKERFSAEFPKEGPSILRIQQVVRGDSAAYFCASSLLAGWDSPLHFGNGTRLTVT.

The chain has TRBV4-1 and TRBJ2-4; D is ambiguous. The CDR3 runs 18 residues. V was clipped by 0 bases and J by 3 bases, with 18 bases between them. CDR1 MGHRA and CDR2 YSYEKL come from the germline V gene. The CDR3 nucleotides are TGCGCCAGCAGCCAAGATAAGGCCCCAAGGGCTGGCAAAAACATTCAGTACTTC. Amino acids: CASSQDKAPRAGKNIQYF.

The chain couples TRBV7-3 to TRBJ1-2; 7 nucleotides agree with TRBD1. The germline gives CDR1 SGHTA, CDR2 FQGTGA. CDR3 length: 15 residues. J was trimmed by 4 bases and V by 2 bases; bases with no gene match: 7. The DNA for the CDR3 is TGTGCCAGCAGCTTAGAGAGACAGGGTACCTATGGCTACACCTTC. Its protein is CASSLERQGTYGYTF.

The V and J genes are TRBV20-1 and TRBJ2-7, with TRBD1 matching over 11 bases. The junction had 6 bases not matched to a gene; V was cut back by 3 bases and J by 5 bases. Germline V gene lookup returns CDR1 DFQATT and CDR2 SNEGSKA (reference sequence). CDR3 length equals 14 residues. CDR3 DNA sequence: TGCAGTGCTAGCCAGGACAGGGGGCTCGACGAGCAGTACTTC. It is translated as CSASQDRGLDEQYF.

The chain carries TRBV2 and TRBJ2-3; D may be TRBD2 (7 bases). The CDR3 has 15 amino acids. Germline CDR1 is SNHLY and CDR2 is FYNNEI. V dropped 1 base and J dropped 3 bases, with 11 bases sitting between them. CDR3 sequence reads: CASSEEGRGTDTQYF. In DNA form, the CDR3 reads TGTGCCAGCAGTGAAGAGGGGAGGGGGACAGATACGCAGTATTTT.

The sample holds many counts of this clonotype. The V and J genes are TRBV12-3 or TRBV12-4 and TRBJ2-1; D gene ambiguous. V lost 2 bases and J lost 4, with 9 bases in between. The CDR3 runs to 14 residues. In DNA, the CDR3 is TGTGCCAGCAGTTTACAAACGGAATACAATGAGCAGTTCTTC. This translates into CASSLQTEYNEQFF.

The V gene is TRBV29-1, the J gene TRBJ2-4, with D unresolved. V lost 6 bases, J lost 7 bases, and 10 bases lay in between. Germline V gives CDR1 SQVTM, CDR2 ANQGSEA. The CDR3 extends over 11 amino acids. The CDR3 DNA sequence: TGCAGCGTCGAACGGTGGAACATTCAGTACTTC. Translated: CSVERWNIQYF.

The chain has TRBV30 and TRBJ2-5, with TRBD2 matching over 8 bases. With V trimmed by 5 bases and J by 0 bases, 5 bases remained unmatched. The CDR3 loop spans 14 amino acids. Germline V gene lookup returns CDR1 GTSNPN and CDR2 SVGIG (reference sequence). The CDR3 DNA reads as TGTGCCTGGGCGGGGGGCCCCAACCAAGAGACCCAGTACTTC. Translation gives CAWAGGPNQETQYF.

This clonotype was counted only a few times. This chain joins TRBV10-3 and TRBJ2-7; D perhaps matches TRBD1 (6 bases). V lost 10 bases to trimming and J lost 2 bases, with 12 bases between them. Germline V gives CDR1 ENHRY, CDR2 SYGVKD. CDR3 size: 12 residues. The CDR3 spells CATEGTTYEQYF. In nucleotides, the CDR3 is TGTGCCACCGAGGGGACAACCTACGAGCAGTACTTC.